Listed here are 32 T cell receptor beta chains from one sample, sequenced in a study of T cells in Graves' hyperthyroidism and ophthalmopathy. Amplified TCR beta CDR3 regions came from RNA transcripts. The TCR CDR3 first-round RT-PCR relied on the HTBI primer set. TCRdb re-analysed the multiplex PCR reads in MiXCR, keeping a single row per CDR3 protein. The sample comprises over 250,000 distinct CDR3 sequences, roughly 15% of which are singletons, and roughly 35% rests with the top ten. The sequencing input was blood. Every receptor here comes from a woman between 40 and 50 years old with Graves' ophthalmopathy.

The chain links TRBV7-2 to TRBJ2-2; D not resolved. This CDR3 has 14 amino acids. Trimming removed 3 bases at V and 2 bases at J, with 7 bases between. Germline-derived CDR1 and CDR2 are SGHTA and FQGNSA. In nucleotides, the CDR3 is TGTGCCAGCAGCTTCAGCAGTAACACCGGGGAGCTGTTTTTT. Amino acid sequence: CASSFSSNTGELFF.

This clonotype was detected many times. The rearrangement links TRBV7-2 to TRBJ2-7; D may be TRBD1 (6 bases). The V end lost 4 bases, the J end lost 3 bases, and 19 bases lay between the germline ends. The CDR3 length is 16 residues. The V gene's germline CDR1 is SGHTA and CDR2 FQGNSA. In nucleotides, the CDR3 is TGTGCCAGCAGCTCCCAAGCAGGAAGGGGGTTCTACGAGCAGTACTTC. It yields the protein CASSSQAGRGFYEQYF.

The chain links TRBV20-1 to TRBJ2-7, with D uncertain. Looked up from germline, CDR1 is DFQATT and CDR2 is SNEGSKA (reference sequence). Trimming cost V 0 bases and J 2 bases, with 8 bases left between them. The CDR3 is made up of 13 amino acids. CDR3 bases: TGCAGTGCTAGAGATCCTTCGCCCTACGAGCAGTACTTC. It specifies CSARDPSPYEQYF.

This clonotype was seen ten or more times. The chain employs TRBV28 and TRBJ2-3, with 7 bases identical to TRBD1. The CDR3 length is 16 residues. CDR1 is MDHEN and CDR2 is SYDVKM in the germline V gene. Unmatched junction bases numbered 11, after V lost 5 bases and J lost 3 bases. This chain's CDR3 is CASSVDRELTTDTQYF. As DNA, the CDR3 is TGTGCCAGCAGTGTCGACAGGGAGTTAACGACAGATACGCAGTATTTT.

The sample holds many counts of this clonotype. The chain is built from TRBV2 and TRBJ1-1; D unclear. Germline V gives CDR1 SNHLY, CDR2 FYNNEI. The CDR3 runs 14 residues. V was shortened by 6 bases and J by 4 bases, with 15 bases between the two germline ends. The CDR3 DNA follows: TGTGCCAGCAGGGCCTCGGCTTACGGCACTGAAGCTTTCTTT. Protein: CASRASAYGTEAFF.

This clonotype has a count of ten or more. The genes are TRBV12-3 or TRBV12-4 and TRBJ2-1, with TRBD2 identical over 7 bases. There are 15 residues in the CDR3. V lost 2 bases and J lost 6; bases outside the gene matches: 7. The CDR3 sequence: CASSLTSGVRNEQFF. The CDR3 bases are TGTGCCAGCAGTTTAACAAGCGGGGTTCGCAATGAGCAGTTCTTC.

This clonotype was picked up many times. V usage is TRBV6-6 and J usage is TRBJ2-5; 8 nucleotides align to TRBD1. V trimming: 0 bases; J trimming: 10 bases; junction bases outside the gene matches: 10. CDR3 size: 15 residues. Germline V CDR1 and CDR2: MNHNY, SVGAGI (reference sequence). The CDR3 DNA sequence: TGTGCCAGCAGTTACTCGAAAGGGACAGGCGGCAACCAGTACTTC. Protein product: CASSYSKGTGGNQYF.

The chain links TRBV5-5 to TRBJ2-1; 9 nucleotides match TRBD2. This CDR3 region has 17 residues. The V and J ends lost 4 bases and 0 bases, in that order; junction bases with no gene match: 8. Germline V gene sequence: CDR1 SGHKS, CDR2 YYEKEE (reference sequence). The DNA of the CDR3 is TGTGCCAGCAGCCGGGAGCTAGCGGGACTCTCCTACAATGAGCAGTTCTTC. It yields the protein CASSRELAGLSYNEQFF. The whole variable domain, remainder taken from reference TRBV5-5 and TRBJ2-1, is DAGVTQSPTHLIKTRGQQVTLRCSPISGHKSVSWYQQVLGQGPQFIFQYYEKEERGRGNFPDRFSARQFPNYSSELNVNALLLGDSALYLCASSRELAGLSYNEQFFGPGTRLTVL.

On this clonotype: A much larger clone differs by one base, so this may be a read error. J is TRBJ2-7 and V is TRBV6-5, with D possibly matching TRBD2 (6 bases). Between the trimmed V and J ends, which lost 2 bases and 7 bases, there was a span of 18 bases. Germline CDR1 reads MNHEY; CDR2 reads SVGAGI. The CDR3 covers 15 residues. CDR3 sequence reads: CASSYLGRMGDEQYF. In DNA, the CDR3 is TGTGCCAGCAGTTACCTCGGGAGAATGGGGGATGAGCAGTACTTC.

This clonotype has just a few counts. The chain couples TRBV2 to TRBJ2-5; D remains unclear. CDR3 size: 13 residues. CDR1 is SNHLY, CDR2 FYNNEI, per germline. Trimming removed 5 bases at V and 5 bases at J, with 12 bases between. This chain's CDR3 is CASSPNYFETQYF. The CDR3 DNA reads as TGTGCCAGCAGTCCAAACTATTTTGAGACCCAGTACTTC.

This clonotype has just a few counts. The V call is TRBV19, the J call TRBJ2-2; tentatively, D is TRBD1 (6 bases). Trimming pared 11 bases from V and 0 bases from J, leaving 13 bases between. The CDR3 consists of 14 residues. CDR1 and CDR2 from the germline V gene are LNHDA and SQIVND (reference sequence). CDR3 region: CASGDGANTGELFF. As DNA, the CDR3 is TGTGCCTCAGGGGACGGAGCGAACACCGGGGAGCTGTTTTTT.

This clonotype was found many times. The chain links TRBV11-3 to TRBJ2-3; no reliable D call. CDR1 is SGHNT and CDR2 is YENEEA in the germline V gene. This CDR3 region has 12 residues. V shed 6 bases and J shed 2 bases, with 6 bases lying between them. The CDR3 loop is CASRTNTDTQYF. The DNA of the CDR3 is TGTGCCAGCAGGACCAACACAGATACGCAGTATTTT.

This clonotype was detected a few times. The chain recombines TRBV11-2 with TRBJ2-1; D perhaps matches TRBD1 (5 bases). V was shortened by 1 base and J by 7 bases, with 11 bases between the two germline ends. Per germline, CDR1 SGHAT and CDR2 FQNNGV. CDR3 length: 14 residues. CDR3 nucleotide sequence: TGTGCCAGCAGCTTAGGGGGCTTTAGTAATGAGCAGTTCTTC. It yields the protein CASSLGGFSNEQFF.

This CDR3 reads CASSLVPSTDTQYF. CDR3 sequence (DNA): TGTGCCAGCAGCTTAGTTCCCTCCACAGATACGCAGTATTTT. This chain uses TRBV7-6 with TRBJ2-3; D unresolved. Looked up from germline, CDR1 is SGHVS and CDR2 is FNYEAQ. The V end was cut by 1 base, the J end by 2 bases, with 7 bases between. The CDR3 length is 14 residues. Combining the CDR3 with reference TRBV7-6 and TRBJ2-3 gives the whole variable domain GAGVSQSPRYKVTKRGQDVALRCDPISGHVSLYWYRQALGQGPEFLTYFNYEAQQDKSGLPNDRFSAERPEGSISTLTIQRTEQRDSAMYRCASSLVPSTDTQYFGPGTRLTVL.

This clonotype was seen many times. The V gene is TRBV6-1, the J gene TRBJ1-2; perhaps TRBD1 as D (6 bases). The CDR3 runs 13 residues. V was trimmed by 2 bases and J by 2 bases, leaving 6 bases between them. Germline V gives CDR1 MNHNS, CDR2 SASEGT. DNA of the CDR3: TGTGCCAGCAGTGAACAGGGGAACTATGGCTACACCTTC. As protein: CASSEQGNYGYTF.

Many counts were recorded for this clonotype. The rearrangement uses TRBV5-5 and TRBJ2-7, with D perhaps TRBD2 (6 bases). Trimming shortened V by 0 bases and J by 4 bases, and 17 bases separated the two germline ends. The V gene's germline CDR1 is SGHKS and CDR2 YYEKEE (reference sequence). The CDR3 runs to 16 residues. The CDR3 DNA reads TGTGCCAGCAGCTTGGGGTTCGGAGGGATCGGATACGAGCAGTACTTC. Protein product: CASSLGFGGIGYEQYF.

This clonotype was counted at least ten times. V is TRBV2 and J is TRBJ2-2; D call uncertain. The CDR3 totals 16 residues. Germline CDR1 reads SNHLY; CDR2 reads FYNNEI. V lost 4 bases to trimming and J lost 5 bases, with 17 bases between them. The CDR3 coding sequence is TGTGCCAGCAGTGTACAGCCGACGGTTAGGACCGGGGAGCTGTTTTTT. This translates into CASSVQPTVRTGELFF. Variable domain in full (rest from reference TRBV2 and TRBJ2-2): EPEVTQTPSHQVTQMGQEVILRCVPISNHLYFYWYRQILGQKVEFLVSFYNNEISEKSEIFDDQFSVERPDGSNFTLKIRSTKLEDSAMYFCASSVQPTVRTGELFFGEGSRLTVL.

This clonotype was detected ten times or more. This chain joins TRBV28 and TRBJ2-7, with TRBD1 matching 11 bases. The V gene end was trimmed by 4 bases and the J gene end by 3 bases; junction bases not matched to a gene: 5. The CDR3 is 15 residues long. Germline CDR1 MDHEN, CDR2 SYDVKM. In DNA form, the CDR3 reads TGTGCCAGCAGTTACCGGGACAGGGGGGACTACGAGCAGTACTTC. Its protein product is CASSYRDRGDYEQYF.

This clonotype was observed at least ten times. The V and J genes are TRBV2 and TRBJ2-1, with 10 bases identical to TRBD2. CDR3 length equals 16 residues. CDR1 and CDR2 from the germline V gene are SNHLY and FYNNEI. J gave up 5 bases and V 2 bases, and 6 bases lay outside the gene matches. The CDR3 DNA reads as TGTGCCAGCAGTGAAACTGTAGCGGGGGGACACAATGAGCAGTTCTTC. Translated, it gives CASSETVAGGHNEQFF.

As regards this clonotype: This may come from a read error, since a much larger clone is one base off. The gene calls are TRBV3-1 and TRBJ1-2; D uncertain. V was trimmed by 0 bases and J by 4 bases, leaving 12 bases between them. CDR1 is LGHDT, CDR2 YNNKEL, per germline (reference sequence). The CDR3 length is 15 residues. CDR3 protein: CASSQDAGMGYGYTF. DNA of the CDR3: TGTGCCAGCAGCCAAGACGCGGGAATGGGCTATGGCTACACCTTC. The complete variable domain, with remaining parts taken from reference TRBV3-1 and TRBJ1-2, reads DTAVSQTPKYLVTQMGNDKSIKCEQNLGHDTMYWYKQDSKKFLKIMFSYNNKELIINETVPNRFSPKSPDKAHLNLHINSLELGDSAVYFCASSQDAGMGYGYTFGSGTRLTVV.

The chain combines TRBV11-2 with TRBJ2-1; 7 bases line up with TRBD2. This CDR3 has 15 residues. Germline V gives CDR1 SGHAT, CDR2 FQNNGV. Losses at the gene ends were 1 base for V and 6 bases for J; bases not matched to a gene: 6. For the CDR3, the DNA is TGTGCCAGCAGCTTAGTGGTGGGAGGGCTCAATGAGCAGTTCTTC. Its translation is CASSLVVGGLNEQFF. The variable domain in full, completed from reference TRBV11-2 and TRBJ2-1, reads EAGVAQSPRYKIIEKRQSVAFWCNPISGHATLYWYQQILGQGPKLLIQFQNNGVVDDSQLPKDRFSAERLKGVDSTLKIQPAKLEDSAVYLCASSLVVGGLNEQFFGPGTRLTVL.

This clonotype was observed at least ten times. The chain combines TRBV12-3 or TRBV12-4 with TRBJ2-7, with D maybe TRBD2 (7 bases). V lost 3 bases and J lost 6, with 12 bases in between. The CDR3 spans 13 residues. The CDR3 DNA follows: TGTGCCAGCAGTTTGTTGGGGGGGGCCGAGCAGTACTTC. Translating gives CASSLLGGAEQYF.

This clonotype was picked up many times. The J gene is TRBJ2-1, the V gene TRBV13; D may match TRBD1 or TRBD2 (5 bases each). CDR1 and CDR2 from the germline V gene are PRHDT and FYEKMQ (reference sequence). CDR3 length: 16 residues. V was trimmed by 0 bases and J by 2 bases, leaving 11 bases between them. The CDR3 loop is CASSLGWQGAYNEQFF. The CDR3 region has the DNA TGTGCCAGCAGCTTAGGGTGGCAGGGAGCCTACAATGAGCAGTTCTTC.

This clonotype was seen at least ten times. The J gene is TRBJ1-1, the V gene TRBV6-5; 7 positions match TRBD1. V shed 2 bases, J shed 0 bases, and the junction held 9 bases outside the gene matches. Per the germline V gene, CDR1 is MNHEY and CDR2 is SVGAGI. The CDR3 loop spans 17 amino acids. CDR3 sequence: CASSYIAWQGVNTEAFF. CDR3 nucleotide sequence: TGTGCCAGCAGTTACATAGCCTGGCAGGGGGTGAACACTGAAGCTTTCTTT.

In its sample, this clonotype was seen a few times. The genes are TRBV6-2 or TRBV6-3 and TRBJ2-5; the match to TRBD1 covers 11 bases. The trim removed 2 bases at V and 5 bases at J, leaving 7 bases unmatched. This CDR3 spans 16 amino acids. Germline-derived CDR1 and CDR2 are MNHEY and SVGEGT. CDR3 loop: CASSYPDRGLLETQYF. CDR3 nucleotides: TGTGCCAGCAGTTACCCGGACAGGGGGCTTTTGGAGACCCAGTACTTC.

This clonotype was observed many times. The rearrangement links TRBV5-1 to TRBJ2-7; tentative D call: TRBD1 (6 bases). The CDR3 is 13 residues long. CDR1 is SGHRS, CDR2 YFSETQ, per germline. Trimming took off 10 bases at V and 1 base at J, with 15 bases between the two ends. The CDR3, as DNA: TGCGCCGCCAGCATGGACAGATCCTACGAGCAGTACTTC. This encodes CAASMDRSYEQYF.

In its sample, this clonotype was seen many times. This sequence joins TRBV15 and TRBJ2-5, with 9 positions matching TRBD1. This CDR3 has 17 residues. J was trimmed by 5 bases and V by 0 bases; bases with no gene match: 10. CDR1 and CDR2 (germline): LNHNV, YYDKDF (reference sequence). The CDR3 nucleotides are TGTGCCACCAGCAGAGATGTGGGACAGGGTAGATTGGAGACCCAGTACTTC. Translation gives CATSRDVGQGRLETQYF.

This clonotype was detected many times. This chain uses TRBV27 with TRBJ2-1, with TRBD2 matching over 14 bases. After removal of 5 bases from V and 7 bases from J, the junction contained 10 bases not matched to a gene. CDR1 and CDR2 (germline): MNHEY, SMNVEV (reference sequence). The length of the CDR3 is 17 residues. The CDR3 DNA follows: TGTGCCAGCAGTAGAAGACTAGCGGGGGGGCTCGGAAATGAGCAGTTCTTC. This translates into CASSRRLAGGLGNEQFF.

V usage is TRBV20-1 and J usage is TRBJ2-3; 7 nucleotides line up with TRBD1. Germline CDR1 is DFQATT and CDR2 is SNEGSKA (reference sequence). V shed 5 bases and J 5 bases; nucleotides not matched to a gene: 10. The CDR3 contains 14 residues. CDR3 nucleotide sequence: TGCAGTGCTGGATTAAGACAGGGTGAAGATACGCAGTATTTT. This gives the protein CSAGLRQGEDTQYF.

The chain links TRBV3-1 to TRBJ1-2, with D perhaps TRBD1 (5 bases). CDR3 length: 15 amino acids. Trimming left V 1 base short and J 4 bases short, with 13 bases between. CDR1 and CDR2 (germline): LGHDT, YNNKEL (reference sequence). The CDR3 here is CASSQGTGTVYGYTF. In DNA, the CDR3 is TGTGCCAGCAGCCAAGGTACCGGGACGGTCTATGGCTACACCTTC.

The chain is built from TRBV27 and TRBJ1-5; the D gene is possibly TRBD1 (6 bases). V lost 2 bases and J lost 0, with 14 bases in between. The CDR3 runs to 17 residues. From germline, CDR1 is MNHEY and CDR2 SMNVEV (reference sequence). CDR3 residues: CASSLHYRVDSNQPQHF. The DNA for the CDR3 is TGTGCCAGCAGTTTACATTACAGGGTAGATAGCAATCAGCCCCAGCATTTT.

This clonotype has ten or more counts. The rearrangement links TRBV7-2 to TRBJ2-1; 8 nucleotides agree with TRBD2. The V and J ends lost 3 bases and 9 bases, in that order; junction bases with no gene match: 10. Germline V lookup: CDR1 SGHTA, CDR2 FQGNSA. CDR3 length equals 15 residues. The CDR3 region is CASSFGGAQGTEQFF. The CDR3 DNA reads TGTGCCAGCAGCTTCGGGGGGGCGCAAGGTACTGAGCAGTTCTTC.